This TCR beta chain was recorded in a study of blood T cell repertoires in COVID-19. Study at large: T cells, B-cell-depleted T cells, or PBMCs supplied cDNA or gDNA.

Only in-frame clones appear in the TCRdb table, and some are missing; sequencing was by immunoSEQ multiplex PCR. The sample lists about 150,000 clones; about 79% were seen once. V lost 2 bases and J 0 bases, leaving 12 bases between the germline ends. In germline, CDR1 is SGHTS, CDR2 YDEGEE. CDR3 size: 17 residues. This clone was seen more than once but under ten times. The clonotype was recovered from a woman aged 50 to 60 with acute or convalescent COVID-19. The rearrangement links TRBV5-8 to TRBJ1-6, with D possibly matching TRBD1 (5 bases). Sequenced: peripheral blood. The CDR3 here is CASSLPGGSSYNSPLHF. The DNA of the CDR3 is TGTGCCAGCAGCTTACCCGGGGGGAGCTCCTATAATTCACCCCTCCACTTT. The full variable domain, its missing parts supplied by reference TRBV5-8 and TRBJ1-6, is EAGVTQSPTHLIKTRGQQATLRCSPISGHTSVYWYQQALGLGLQFLLWYDEGEERNRGNFPPRFSGRQFPNYSSELNVNALELEDSALYLCASSLPGGSSYNSPLHFGNGTRLTVT.